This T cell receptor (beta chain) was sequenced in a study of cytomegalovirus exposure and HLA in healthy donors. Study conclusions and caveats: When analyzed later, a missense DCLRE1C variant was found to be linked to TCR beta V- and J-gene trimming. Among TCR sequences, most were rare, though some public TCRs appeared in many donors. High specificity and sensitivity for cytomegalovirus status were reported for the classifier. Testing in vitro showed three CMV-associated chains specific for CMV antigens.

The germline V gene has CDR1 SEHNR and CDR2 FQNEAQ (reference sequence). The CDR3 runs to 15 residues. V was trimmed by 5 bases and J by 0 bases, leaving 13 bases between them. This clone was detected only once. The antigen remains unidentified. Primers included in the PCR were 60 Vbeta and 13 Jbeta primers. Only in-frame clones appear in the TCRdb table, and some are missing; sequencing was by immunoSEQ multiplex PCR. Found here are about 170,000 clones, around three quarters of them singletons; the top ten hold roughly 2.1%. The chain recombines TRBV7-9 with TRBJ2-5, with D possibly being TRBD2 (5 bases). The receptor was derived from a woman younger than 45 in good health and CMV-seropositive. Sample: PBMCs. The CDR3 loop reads CASSHRTGYQETQYF. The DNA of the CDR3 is TGTGCCAGCAGCCACCGGACGGGGTACCAAGAGACCCAGTACTTC. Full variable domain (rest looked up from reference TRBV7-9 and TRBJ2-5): DTGVSQNPRHKITKRGQNVTFRCDPISEHNRLYWYRQTLGQGPEFLTYFQNEAQLEKSRLLSDRFSAERPKGSFSTLEIQRTEQGDSAMYLCASSHRTGYQETQYFGPGTRLLVL.